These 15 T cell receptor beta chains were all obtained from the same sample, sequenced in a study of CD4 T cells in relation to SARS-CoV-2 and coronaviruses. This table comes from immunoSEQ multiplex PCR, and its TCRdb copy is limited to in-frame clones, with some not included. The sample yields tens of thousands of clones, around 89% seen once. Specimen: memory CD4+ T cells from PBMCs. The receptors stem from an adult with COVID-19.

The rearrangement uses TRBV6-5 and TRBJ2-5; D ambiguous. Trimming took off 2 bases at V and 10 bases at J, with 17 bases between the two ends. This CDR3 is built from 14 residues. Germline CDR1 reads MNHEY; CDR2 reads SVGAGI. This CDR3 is CASSYATGESFQYF. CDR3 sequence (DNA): TGTGCCAGCAGTTACGCGACGGGCGAGAGTTTCCAGTACTTC.

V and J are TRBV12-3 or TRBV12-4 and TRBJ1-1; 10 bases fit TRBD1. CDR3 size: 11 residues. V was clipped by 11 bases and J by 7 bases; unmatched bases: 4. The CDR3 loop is CAGGTGVEAFF. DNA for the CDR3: TGTGCCGGCGGGACAGGGGTTGAAGCTTTCTTT.

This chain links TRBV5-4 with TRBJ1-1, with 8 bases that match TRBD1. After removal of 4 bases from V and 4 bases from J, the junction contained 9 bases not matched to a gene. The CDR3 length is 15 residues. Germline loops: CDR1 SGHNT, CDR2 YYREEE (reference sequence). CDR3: CASSGPTGVSTEAFF. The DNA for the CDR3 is TGTGCCAGCAGCGGGCCGACAGGGGTCAGCACTGAAGCTTTCTTT.

The CDR3 DNA reads as TGTGCCGGCTCCGGGACTAGCGCGTTCGAAGATACGCAGTATTTT. It specifies CAGSGTSAFEDTQYF. The gene calls are TRBV28 and TRBJ2-3; 10 bases line up with TRBD2. Unmatched junction bases numbered 13, after V lost 11 bases and J lost 5 bases. The CDR3 is 15 residues long. The germline V gene has CDR1 MDHEN and CDR2 SYDVKM. Full variable domain (outside the CDR3, taken from reference TRBV28 and TRBJ2-3): DVKVTQSSRYLVKRTGEKVFLECVQDMDHENMFWYRQDPGLGLRLIYFSYDVKMKEKGDIPEGYSVSREKKERFSLILESASTNQTSMYLCAGSGTSAFEDTQYFGPGTRLTVL.

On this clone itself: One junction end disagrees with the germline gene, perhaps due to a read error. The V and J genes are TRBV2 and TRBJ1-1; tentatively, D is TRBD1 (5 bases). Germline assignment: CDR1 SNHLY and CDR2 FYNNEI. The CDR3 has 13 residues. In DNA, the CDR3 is TGTGCCAGCACTGAAGGGGAGAACACTGAAGCTTTCTTT. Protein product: CASTEGENTEAFF.

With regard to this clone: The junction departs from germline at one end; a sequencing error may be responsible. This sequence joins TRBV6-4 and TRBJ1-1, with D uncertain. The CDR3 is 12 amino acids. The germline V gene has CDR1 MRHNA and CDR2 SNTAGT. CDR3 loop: CASRDLTGEAFF. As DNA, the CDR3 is TGTGCCAGCAGGGACTTAACTGGTGAAGCTTTCTTT.

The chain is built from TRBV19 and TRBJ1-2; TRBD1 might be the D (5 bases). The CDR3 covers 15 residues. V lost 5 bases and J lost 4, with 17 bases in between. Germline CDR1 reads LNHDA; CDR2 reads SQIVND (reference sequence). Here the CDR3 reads CASSVLRGNSYGYTF. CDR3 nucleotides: TGTGCCAGTAGTGTACTGAGGGGAAATAGCTATGGCTACACCTTC.

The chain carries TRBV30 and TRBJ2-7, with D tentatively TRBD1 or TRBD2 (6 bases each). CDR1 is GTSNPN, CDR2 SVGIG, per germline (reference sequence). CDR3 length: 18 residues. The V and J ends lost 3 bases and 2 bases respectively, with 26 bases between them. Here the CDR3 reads CAWSPPVGGQRLPYEQYF. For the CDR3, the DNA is TGTGCCTGGAGCCCTCCTGTGGGGGGACAACGACTCCCCTACGAGCAGTACTTC. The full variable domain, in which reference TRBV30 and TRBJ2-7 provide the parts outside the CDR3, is SQTIHQWPATLVQPVGSPLSLECTVEGTSNPNLYWYRQAAGRGLQLLFYSVGIGQISSEVPQNLSASRPQDRQFILSSKKLLLSDSGFYLCAWSPPVGGQRLPYEQYFGPGTRLTVT.

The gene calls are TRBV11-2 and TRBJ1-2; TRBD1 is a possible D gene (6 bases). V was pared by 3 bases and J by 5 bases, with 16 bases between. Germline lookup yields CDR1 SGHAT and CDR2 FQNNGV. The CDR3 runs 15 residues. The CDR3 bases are TGTGCCAGCAGCTTCTCGCAGGGGATTAGGTATGGCTACACCTTC. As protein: CASSFSQGIRYGYTF.

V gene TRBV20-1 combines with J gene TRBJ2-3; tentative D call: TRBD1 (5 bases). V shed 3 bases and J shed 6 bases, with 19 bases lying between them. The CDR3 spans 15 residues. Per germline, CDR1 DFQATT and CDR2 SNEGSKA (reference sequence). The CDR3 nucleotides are TGCAGTGCTAGTCGATGGGCCTTGGGGCAGGATACGCAGTATTTT. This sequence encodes CSASRWALGQDTQYF.

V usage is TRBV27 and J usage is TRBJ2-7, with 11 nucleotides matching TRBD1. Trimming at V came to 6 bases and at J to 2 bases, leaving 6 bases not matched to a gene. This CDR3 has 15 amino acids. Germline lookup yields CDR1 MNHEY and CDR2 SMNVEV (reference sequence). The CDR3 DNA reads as TGTGCCAGCAGCGTTGGGACAGGGGGACCCTACGAGCAGTACTTC. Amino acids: CASSVGTGGPYEQYF.

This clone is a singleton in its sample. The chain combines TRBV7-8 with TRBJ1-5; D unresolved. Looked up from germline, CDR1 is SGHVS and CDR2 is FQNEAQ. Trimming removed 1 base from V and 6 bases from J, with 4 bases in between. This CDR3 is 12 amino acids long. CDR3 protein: CASSLVGQPQHF. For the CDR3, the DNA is TGTGCCAGCAGCTTAGTCGGTCAGCCCCAGCATTTT. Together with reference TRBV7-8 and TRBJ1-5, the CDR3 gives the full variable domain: GAGVSQSPRYKVAKRGQDVALRCDPISGHVSLFWYQQALGQGPEFLTYFQNEAQLDKSGLPSDRFFAERPEGSVSTLKIQRTQQEDSAVYLCASSLVGQPQHFGDGTRLSIL.

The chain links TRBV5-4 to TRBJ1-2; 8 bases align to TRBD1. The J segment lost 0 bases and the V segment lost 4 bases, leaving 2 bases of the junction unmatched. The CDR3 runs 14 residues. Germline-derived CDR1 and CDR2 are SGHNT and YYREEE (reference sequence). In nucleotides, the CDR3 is TGTGCCAGCAGCCTGGACAGGGCTAACTATGGCTACACCTTC. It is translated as CASSLDRANYGYTF.

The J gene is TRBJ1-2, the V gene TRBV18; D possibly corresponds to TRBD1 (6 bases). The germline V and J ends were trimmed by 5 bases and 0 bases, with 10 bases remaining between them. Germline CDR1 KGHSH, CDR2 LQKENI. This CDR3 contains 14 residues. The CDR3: CASSRDTSNYGYTF. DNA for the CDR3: TGTGCCAGCTCAAGGGACACTTCTAACTATGGCTACACCTTC. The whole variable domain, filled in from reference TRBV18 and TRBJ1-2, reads NAGVMQNPRHLVRRRGQEARLRCSPMKGHSHVYWYRQLPEEGLKFMVYLQKENIIDESGMPKERFSAEFPKEGPSILRIQQVVRGDSAAYFCASSRDTSNYGYTFGSGTRLTVV.

CDR3 in DNA: TGTGCCACCTCCGGGACTAGCGGGGGCGTCAGCGATACGCAGTATTTT. Protein sequence: CATSGTSGGVSDTQYF. The chain employs TRBV24-1 and TRBJ2-3; 14 nucleotides align to TRBD2. Germline V gene sequence: CDR1 KGHDR, CDR2 SFDVKD. V was pared by 9 bases and J by 6 bases, with 10 bases of the junction left unmatched. This CDR3 comprises 16 residues.